The sequence of this T cell receptor beta chain was determined in a study of vaccination effects on CD4 cells after COVID-19. On the study more broadly: Everyone in the study got two shots of either the BNT162b2 or mRNA-1273 vaccine.

General study results and limits: Convalescent patients were few in the study, and early post-infection timepoints were absent. The study found marked clonal contraction of infection- and vaccine-induced clones late after vaccination.

In the case of this clone: Its cognate antigen is unknown.

V was clipped by 1 base and J by 2 bases, with 9 bases between them. This CDR3 is 15 amino acids long. The germline CDR1 and CDR2 sequences are LGHDT and YNNKEL (reference sequence). Before sequencing, viral peptide pools were used by the ViraFEST assay to expand antigen-specific CD4+ T cells. CD4+ T cells were isolated after less than 13 days of culture. None of these healthy vaccinees had been infected with SARS-CoV-2 before vaccination. PBMC were cultured at about 2 million per well with around 9.2 IU/ml IL-2 and 10 ug/ml peptides. Here immunoSEQ multiplex PCR was the method, and the copy in TCRdb shows in-frame clones only, minus some. The sample contains under 25,000 clones, 75% of which appear only once.

This sequence originates from a human donor who received a COVID-19 vaccine. This sample comprised CD4+ T cells from PBMCs cultured with HCoV-NL63 spike peptides, obtained before COVID-19 vaccination. The gene calls are TRBV3-1 (or the pseudogene TRBV3-2) and TRBJ2-1, with unresolved D. The CDR3 DNA is TGTGCCAGCAGCCAAGGTGTCAGAGCCTACAATGAGCAGTTCTTC. Amino acid sequence: CASSQGVRAYNEQFF.